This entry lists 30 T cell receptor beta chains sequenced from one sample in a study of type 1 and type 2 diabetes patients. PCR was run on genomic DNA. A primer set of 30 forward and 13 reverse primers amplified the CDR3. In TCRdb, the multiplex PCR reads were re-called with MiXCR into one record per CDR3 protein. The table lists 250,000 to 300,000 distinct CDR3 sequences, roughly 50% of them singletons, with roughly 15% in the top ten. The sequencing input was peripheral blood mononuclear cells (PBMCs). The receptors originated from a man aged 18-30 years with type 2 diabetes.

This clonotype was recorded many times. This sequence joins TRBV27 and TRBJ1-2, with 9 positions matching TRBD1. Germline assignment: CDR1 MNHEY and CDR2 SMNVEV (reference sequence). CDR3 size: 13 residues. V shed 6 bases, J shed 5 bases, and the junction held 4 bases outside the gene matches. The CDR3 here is CASSPGQGYGYTF. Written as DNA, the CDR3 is TGTGCCAGCAGCCCGGGACAGGGATATGGCTACACCTTC.

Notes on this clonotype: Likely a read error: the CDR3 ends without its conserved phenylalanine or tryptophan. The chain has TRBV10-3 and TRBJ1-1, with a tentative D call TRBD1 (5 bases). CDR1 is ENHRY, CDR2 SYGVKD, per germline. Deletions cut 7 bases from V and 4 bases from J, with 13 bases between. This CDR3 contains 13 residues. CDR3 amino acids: CAIKARDGTEAFI. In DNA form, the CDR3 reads TGTGCCATCAAGGCCAGGGACGGCACTGAAGCTTTCATT.

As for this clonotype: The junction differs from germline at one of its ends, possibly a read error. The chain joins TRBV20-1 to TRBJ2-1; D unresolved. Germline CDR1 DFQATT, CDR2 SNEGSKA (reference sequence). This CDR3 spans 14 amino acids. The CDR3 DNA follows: TGCAGTGCGTCGTTGGGGTCCCCCTACAATAAGCAGTTCTTC. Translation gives CSASLGSPYNKQFF.

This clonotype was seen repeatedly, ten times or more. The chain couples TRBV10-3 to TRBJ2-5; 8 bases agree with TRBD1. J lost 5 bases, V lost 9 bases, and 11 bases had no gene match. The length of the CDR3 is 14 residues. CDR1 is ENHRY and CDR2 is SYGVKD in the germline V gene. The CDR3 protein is CAISTGEDRETQYF. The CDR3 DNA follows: TGTGCCATTTCGACAGGGGAGGATCGGGAGACCCAGTACTTC.

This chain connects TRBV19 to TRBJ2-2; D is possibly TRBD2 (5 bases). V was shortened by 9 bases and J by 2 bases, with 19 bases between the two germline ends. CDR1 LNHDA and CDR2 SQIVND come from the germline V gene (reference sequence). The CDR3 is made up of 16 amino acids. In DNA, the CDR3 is TGTGCCAGCGCCCCCCCGGGTGGGAGAAACACCGGGGAGCTGTTTTTT. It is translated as CASAPPGGRNTGELFF.

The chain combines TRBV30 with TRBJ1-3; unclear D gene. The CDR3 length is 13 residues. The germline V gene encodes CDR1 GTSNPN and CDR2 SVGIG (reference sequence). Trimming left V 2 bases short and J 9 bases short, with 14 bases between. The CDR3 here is CAWSPLVRGTIYF. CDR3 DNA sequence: TGTGCCTGGAGTCCACTCGTACGCGGCACCATATATTTT. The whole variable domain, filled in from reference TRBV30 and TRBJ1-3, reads SQTIHQWPATLVQPVGSPLSLECTVEGTSNPNLYWYRQAAGRGLQLLFYSVGIGQISSEVPQNLSASRPQDRQFILSSKKLLLSDSGFYLCAWSPLVRGTIYFGEGSWLTVV.

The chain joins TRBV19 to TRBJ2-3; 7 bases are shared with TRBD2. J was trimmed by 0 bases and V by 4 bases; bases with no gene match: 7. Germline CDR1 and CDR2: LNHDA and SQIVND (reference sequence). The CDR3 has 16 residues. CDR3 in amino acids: CASSSLKRGSTDTQYF. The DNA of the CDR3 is TGTGCCAGTAGTAGTCTCAAGCGGGGTAGCACAGATACGCAGTATTTT.

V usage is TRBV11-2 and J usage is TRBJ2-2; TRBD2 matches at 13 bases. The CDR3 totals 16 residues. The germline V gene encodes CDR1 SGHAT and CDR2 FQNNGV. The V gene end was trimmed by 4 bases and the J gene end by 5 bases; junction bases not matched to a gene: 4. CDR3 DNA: TGTGCCAGCAGCTGGACTAGCGGGAGTGGTACCGGGGAGCTGTTTTTT. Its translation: CASSWTSGSGTGELFF.

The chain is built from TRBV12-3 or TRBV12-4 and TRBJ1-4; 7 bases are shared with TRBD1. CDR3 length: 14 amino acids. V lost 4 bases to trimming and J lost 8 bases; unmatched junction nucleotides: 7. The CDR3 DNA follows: TGTGCCAGCAGTTCCAGTCCGACAGGGGAAAAACTGTTTTTT. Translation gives CASSSSPTGEKLFF.

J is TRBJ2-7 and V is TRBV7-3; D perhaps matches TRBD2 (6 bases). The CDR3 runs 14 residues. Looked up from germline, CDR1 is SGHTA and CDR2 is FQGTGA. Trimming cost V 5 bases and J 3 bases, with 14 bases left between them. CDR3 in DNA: TGTGCCAGCAGCCTATTCGGAGGGGACTACGAGCAGTACTTC. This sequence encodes CASSLFGGDYEQYF.

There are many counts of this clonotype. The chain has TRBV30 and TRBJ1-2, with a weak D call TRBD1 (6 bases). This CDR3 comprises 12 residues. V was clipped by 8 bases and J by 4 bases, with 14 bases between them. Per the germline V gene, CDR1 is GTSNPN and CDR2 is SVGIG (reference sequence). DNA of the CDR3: TGTGCCAAAAAGGGGGATTCCTATGGCTACACCTTC. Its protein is CAKKGDSYGYTF.

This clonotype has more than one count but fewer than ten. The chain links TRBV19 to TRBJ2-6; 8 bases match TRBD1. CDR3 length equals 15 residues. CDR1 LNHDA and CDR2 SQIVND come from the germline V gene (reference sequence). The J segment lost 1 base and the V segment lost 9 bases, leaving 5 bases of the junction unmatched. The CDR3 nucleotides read TGTGCCAGCAGGACAGGGTTATCTGGGGCCAACGTCCTGACTTTC. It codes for CASRTGLSGANVLTF.

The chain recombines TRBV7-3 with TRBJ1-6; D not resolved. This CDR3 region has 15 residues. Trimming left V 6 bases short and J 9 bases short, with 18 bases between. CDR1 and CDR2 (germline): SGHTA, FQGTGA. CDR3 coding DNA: TGTGCCAGCAGTTTCTACGTGGGGTCTAGTTCACCCCTCCACTTT. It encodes CASSFYVGSSSPLHF.

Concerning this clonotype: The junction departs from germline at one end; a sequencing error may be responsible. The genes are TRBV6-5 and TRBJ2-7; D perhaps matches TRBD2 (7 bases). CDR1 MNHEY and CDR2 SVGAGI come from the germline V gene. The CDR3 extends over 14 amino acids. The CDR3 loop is CAISGGDTHYEQYF. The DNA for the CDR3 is TGTGCCATCAGTGGGGGGGACACCCACTACGAGCAGTACTTC.

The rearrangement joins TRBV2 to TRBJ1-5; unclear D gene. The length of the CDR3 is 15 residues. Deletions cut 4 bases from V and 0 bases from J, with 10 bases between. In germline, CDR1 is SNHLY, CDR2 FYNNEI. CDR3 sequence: CASSAGQASNQPQHF. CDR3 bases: TGTGCCAGCAGTGCTGGGCAGGCTAGCAATCAGCCCCAGCATTTT. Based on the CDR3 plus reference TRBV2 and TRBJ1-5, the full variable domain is EPEVTQTPSHQVTQMGQEVILRCVPISNHLYFYWYRQILGQKVEFLVSFYNNEISEKSEIFDDQFSVERPDGSNFTLKIRSTKLEDSAMYFCASSAGQASNQPQHFGDGTRLSIL.

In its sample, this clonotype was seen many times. The DNA for the CDR3 is TGTGCCACCAGCAGAGATGGGGTAACTGAAGCTTTCTTT. As protein: CATSRDGVTEAFF. The V and J genes are TRBV15 and TRBJ1-1; D is uncertain. Germline V gene sequence: CDR1 LNHNV, CDR2 YYDKDF (reference sequence). V was pared by 0 bases and J by 5 bases, with 7 bases between. The CDR3 totals 13 residues.

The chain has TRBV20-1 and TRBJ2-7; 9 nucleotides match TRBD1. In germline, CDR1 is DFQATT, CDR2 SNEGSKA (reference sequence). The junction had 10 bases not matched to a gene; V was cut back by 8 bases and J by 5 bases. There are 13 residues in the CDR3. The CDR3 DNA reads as TGCAGTTACCCCGGGACAGGGAGGGACGAGCAGTACTTC. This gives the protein CSYPGTGRDEQYF.

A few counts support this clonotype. CDR3 residues: CASSYREGNEKLFF. In nucleotides, the CDR3 is TGTGCCAGCAGCTACAGGGAGGGGAATGAAAAACTGTTTTTT. The chain combines TRBV7-8 with TRBJ1-4, with a tentative D call TRBD1 (6 bases). Per the germline V gene, CDR1 is SGHVS and CDR2 is FQNEAQ. The CDR3 contains 14 residues. Trimming removed 4 bases from V and 5 bases from J, with 11 bases in between.

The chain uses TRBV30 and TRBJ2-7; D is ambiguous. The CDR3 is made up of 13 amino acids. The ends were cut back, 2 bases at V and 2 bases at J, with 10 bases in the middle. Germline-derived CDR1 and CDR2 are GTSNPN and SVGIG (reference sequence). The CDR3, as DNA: TGTGCCTGGAGTCCCACGGTCACCTACGAGCAGTACTTC. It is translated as CAWSPTVTYEQYF.

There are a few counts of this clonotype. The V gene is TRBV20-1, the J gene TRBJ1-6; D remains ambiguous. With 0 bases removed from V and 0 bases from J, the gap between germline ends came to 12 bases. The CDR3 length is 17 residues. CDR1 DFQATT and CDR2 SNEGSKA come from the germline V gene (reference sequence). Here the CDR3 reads CSAREMVRSSYNSPLHF. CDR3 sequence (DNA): TGCAGTGCTAGAGAAATGGTTAGGAGCTCCTATAATTCACCCCTCCACTTT.

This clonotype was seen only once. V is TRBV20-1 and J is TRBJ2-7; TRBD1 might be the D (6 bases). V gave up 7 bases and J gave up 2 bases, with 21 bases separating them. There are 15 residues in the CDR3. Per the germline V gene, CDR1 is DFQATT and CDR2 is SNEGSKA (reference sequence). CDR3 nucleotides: TGCAGTGTTTCACTTCCCACAGGGACGCCCTACGAGCAGTACTTC. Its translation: CSVSLPTGTPYEQYF.

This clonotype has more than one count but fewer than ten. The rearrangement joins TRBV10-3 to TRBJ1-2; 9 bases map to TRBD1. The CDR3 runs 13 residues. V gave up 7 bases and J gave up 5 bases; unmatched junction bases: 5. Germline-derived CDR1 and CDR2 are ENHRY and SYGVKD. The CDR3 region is CAITRTGAYGYTF. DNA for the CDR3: TGTGCCATCACCAGGACAGGGGCGTATGGCTACACCTTC.

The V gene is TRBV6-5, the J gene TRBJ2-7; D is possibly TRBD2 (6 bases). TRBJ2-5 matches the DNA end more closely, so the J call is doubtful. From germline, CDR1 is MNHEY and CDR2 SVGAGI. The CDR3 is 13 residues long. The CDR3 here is CASSYPGGETQYF. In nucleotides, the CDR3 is TGTGCCAGCAGTTATCCCGGGGGAGAGACCCAGTACTTC.

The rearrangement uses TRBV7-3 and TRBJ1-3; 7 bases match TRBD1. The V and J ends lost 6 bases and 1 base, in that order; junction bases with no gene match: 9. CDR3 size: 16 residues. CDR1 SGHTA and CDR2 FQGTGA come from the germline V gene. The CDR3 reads CASRSGTAHSGNTIYF. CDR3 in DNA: TGTGCCAGCAGGTCCGGGACAGCGCATTCTGGAAACACCATATATTTT.

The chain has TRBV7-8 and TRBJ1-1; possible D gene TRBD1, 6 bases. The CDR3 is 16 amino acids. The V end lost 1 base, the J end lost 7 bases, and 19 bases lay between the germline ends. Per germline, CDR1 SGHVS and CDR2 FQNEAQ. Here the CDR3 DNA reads TGTGCCAGCAGCTTAGGTTTCTCGTCGGGACAAAGTGAAGCTTTCTTT. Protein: CASSLGFSSGQSEAFF.

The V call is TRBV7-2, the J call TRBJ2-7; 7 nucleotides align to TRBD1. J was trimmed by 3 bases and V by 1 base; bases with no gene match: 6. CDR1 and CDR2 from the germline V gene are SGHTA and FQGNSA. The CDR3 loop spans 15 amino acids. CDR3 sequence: CASSLVPGQNYEQYF. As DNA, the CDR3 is TGTGCCAGCAGCTTAGTTCCGGGACAGAACTACGAGCAGTACTTC.

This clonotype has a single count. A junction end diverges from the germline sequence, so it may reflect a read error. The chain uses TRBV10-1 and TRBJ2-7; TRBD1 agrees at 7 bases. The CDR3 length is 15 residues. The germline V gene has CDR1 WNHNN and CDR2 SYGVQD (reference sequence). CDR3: CATSDRDSTAPEQYF. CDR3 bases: TGCGCCACCAGTGATCGGGACAGTACCGCCCCCGAGCAGTACTTC.

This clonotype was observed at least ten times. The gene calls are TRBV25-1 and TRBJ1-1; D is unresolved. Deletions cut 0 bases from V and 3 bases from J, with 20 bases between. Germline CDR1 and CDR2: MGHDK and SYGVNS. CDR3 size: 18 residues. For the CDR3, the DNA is TGTGCCAGCAGTGAATATCCCTTACCCTCCCCGGGAGACACTGAAGCTTTCTTT. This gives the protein CASSEYPLPSPGDTEAFF.

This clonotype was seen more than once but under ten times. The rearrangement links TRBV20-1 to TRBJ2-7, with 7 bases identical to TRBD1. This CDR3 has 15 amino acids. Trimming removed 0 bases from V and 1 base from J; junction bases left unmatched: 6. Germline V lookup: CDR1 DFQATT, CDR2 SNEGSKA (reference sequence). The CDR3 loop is CSARDGDRSSYEQYF. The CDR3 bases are TGCAGTGCTAGAGACGGGGACAGATCATCCTACGAGCAGTACTTC.

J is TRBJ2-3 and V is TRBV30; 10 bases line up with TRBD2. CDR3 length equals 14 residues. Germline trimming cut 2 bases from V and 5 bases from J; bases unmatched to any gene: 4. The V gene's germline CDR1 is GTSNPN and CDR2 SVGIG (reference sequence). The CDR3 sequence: CAWSILAGEDTQYF. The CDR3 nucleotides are TGTGCCTGGAGTATCCTAGCGGGAGAAGATACGCAGTATTTT.